One sample yielded the 20 T cell receptor beta chains listed below, sequenced in a study of shared clonotypes between healthy human individuals. Clones were read by immunoSEQ multiplex PCR, and TCRdb kept only the in-frame ones, dropping some. The sample yields about 1.1 million clones, roughly 80% seen once. The material sequenced was memory CD4+ T cells from PBMCs. Subset: CD45RA-negative fraction. These receptors originate from a young man in good health. Some clones in this sample may be carry-over from other donors' samples.

The CDR3 sequence: CASSPNAGQGGEAFF. CDR3 sequence (DNA): TGTGCCAGCAGCCCTAACGCCGGACAGGGTGGTGAAGCTTTCTTT. The chain uses TRBV11-2 and TRBJ1-1; 8 positions agree with TRBD1. Germline assignment: CDR1 SGHAT and CDR2 FQNNGV. The V segment lost 5 bases and the J segment 7 bases; nucleotides outside the gene matches: 12. The CDR3 totals 15 residues.

The chain joins TRBV11-2 to TRBJ2-2, with D perhaps being TRBD1 or TRBD2 (5 bases each). Per the germline V gene, CDR1 is SGHAT and CDR2 is FQNNGV. The CDR3 is 16 residues long. V lost 5 bases, J lost 6 bases, and 19 bases lay in between. CDR3 nucleotide sequence: TGTGCCAGCAGCCTCGGGTGGGACCGCGGGCCCGGGGAGCTGTTTTTT. Its protein is CASSLGWDRGPGELFF. Full variable domain (missing parts from reference TRBV11-2 and TRBJ2-2): EAGVAQSPRYKIIEKRQSVAFWCNPISGHATLYWYQQILGQGPKLLIQFQNNGVVDDSQLPKDRFSAERLKGVDSTLKIQPAKLEDSAVYLCASSLGWDRGPGELFFGEGSRLTVL.

V is TRBV30 and J is TRBJ2-3, with unresolved D. Deletions cut 5 bases from V and 2 bases from J, with 8 bases between. This CDR3 spans 12 amino acids. CDR1 and CDR2 from the germline V gene are GTSNPN and SVGIG (reference sequence). In nucleotides, the CDR3 is TGTGCCTGGGGGCCGACCACAGATACGCAGTATTTT. Residues: CAWGPTTDTQYF.

The rearrangement links TRBV18 to TRBJ1-1; D unclear. Trimming pared 2 bases from V and 1 base from J, leaving 14 bases between. The CDR3 contains 16 residues. The germline gives CDR1 KGHSH, CDR2 LQKENI. The CDR3 DNA sequence: TGTGCCAGCTCACCAAGCGGGCCCCTCGGGAACACTGAAGCTTTCTTT. This sequence encodes CASSPSGPLGNTEAFF.

The chain carries TRBV6-1 and TRBJ1-5, with unresolved D. The germline V gene has CDR1 MNHNS and CDR2 SASEGT. The CDR3 runs 15 residues. Trimming removed 1 base from V and 5 bases from J, with 12 bases in between. CDR3 sequence reads: CASSEEGSGHQPQHF. The CDR3 DNA reads TGTGCCAGCAGTGAAGAGGGAAGCGGCCATCAGCCCCAGCATTTT.

The V and J genes are TRBV7-2 and TRBJ1-2; 7 bases fit TRBD1. Germline V gives CDR1 SGHTA, CDR2 FQGNSA. V was pared by 5 bases and J by 3 bases, with 9 bases of the junction left unmatched. This CDR3 is 15 amino acids long. The CDR3 region is CASSPRDSGHYGYTF. CDR3 coding DNA: TGTGCCAGCAGCCCCCGGGACAGCGGACACTATGGCTACACCTTC.

The J gene is TRBJ2-5, the V gene TRBV7-7, with 11 bases aligning to TRBD2. Trimming at V came to 2 bases and at J to 5 bases, leaving 4 bases not matched to a gene. This CDR3 has 15 residues. The germline CDR1 and CDR2 sequences are SSHAT and FNYEAQ (reference sequence). CDR3 sequence: CASSLTLAGAETQYF. Here the CDR3 DNA reads TGTGCCAGCAGCTTAACACTAGCGGGAGCGGAGACCCAGTACTTC.

V is TRBV19 and J is TRBJ2-6; D uncertain. This CDR3 has 13 residues. From germline, CDR1 is LNHDA and CDR2 SQIVND (reference sequence). The V gene lost 6 bases and the J gene lost 4 bases, with 7 bases spanning the gap. The CDR3 region has the DNA TGTGCCAGTAGGGCCATGGGGGCCAACGTCCTGACTTTC. Encoded protein: CASRAMGANVLTF. Using reference TRBV19 and TRBJ2-6 for the parts outside the CDR3, the full variable domain is DGGITQSPKYLFRKEGQNVTLSCEQNLNHDAMYWYRQDPGQGLRLIYYSQIVNDFQKGDIAEGYSVSREKKESFPLTVTSAQKNPTAFYLCASRAMGANVLTFGAGSRLTVL.

The chain links TRBV5-8 to TRBJ2-1; 7 nucleotides match TRBD1. The V segment lost 0 bases and the J segment 4 bases; nucleotides outside the gene matches: 4. CDR3 length: 15 residues. Germline loops: CDR1 SGHTS, CDR2 YDEGEE. The CDR3 spells CASSLAGQRYNEQFF. The CDR3 bases are TGTGCCAGCAGCTTGGCGGGACAGCGATACAATGAGCAGTTCTTC. The whole variable domain, filled in from reference TRBV5-8 and TRBJ2-1, reads EAGVTQSPTHLIKTRGQQATLRCSPISGHTSVYWYQQALGLGLQFLLWYDEGEERNRGNFPPRFSGRQFPNYSSELNVNALELEDSALYLCASSLAGQRYNEQFFGPGTRLTVL.

Here the CDR3 DNA reads TGTGCCAGCTCTCCCACGTCGTCGGCAGATTCCTACGAGCAGTACTTC. Amino acid sequence: CASSPTSSADSYEQYF. The chain combines TRBV18 with TRBJ2-7; D call uncertain. The CDR3 length is 16 residues. Trimming took 6 bases from V and 1 from J, leaving 19 bases between them. CDR1 and CDR2 from the germline V gene are KGHSH and LQKENI.

The chain recombines TRBV4-3 with TRBJ2-2; 9 bases line up with TRBD2. Germline V gives CDR1 LGHNA, CDR2 YSLEER. J was trimmed by 1 base and V by 0 bases; bases with no gene match: 0. This CDR3 has 16 amino acids. This chain's CDR3 is CASSQETSGNTGELFF. CDR3 sequence (DNA): TGCGCCAGCAGCCAAGAGACTAGCGGGAACACCGGGGAGCTGTTTTTT.

J is TRBJ2-7 and V is TRBV6-4, with no clear D. The CDR3 has 15 amino acids. V was cut by 0 bases and J by 2 bases, with 11 bases left in between. Germline assignment: CDR1 MRHNA and CDR2 SNTAGT. CDR3 protein: CASSDSERFPYEQYF. DNA for the CDR3: TGTGCCAGCAGTGACTCCGAGCGATTCCCCTACGAGCAGTACTTC.

The chain couples TRBV7-2 to TRBJ2-1, with D uncertain. V was cut by 0 bases and J by 5 bases, with 5 bases left in between. The CDR3 is made up of 13 amino acids. Germline values: CDR1 SGHTA, CDR2 FQGNSA. The CDR3 DNA is TGTGCCAGCAGCTTAGCGCGCAACAATGAGCAGTTCTTC. Translating gives CASSLARNNEQFF.

This clone turned up a few times. The V call is TRBV7-9, the J call TRBJ2-7; D possibly matches TRBD1 or TRBD2 (5 bases each). Germline CDR1 and CDR2: SEHNR and FQNEAQ (reference sequence). This CDR3 has 13 amino acids. The germline V and J ends were trimmed by 5 bases and 5 bases, with 13 bases remaining between them. CDR3 protein: CASSKGSWDEQYF. In nucleotides, the CDR3 is TGTGCCAGCAGCAAGGGGAGTTGGGACGAGCAGTACTTC.

The chain joins TRBV2 to TRBJ2-7; 9 bases line up with TRBD1. Germline values: CDR1 SNHLY, CDR2 FYNNEI. V lost 3 bases and J lost 5; bases outside the gene matches: 8. The CDR3 length is 15 residues. The CDR3 reads CASSEGQGNFNEQYF. The CDR3 nucleotides read TGTGCCAGCAGTGAGGGACAGGGAAATTTCAACGAGCAGTACTTC. Full variable domain (rest looked up from reference TRBV2 and TRBJ2-7): EPEVTQTPSHQVTQMGQEVILRCVPISNHLYFYWYRQILGQKVEFLVSFYNNEISEKSEIFDDQFSVERPDGSNFTLKIRSTKLEDSAMYFCASSEGQGNFNEQYFGPGTRLTVT.

The chain links TRBV2 to TRBJ2-3, with TRBD2 identical over 10 bases. Germline CDR1 and CDR2: SNHLY and FYNNEI. This CDR3 region has 15 residues. The V segment lost 3 bases and the J segment 7 bases; nucleotides outside the gene matches: 7. DNA for the CDR3: TGTGCCAGCAGTGATGCTCTAGCGGGAGTACATACGCAGTATTTT. This gives the protein CASSDALAGVHTQYF. Based on the CDR3 plus reference TRBV2 and TRBJ2-3, the full variable domain is EPEVTQTPSHQVTQMGQEVILRCVPISNHLYFYWYRQILGQKVEFLVSFYNNEISEKSEIFDDQFSVERPDGSNFTLKIRSTKLEDSAMYFCASSDALAGVHTQYFGPGTRLTVL.

This clone has only a few counts. This rearrangement joins TRBV30 to TRBJ1-3; D unresolved. The CDR3 has 13 residues. The V end lost 2 bases, the J end lost 4 bases, and 9 bases lay between the germline ends. Germline CDR1 reads GTSNPN; CDR2 reads SVGIG (reference sequence). The DNA of the CDR3 is TGTGCCTGGAGTACATTCGGAGGAAACACCATATATTTT. Translating gives CAWSTFGGNTIYF.

The rearrangement uses TRBV5-1 and TRBJ1-2, with D possibly matching TRBD1 (5 bases). In germline, CDR1 is SGHRS, CDR2 YFSETQ. V lost 0 bases, J lost 7 bases, and 13 bases lay in between. The CDR3 has 14 amino acids. The CDR3 region has the DNA TGCGCCAGCAGCTTGGATGTGGCAGGGAGTGGCTACACCTTC. Translated, it gives CASSLDVAGSGYTF. Full variable domain (rest looked up from reference TRBV5-1 and TRBJ1-2): KAGVTQTPRYLIKTRGQQVTLSCSPISGHRSVSWYQQTPGQGLQFLFEYFSETQRNKGNFPGRFSGRQFSNSRSEMNVSTLELGDSALYLCASSLDVAGSGYTFGSGTRLTVV.

The gene calls are TRBV25-1 and TRBJ2-5; D is unresolved. With the DNA end fitting TRBJ2-7 better, the J assignment may be wrong. CDR1 is MGHDK, CDR2 SYGVNS, per germline. The CDR3 covers 13 residues. As DNA, the CDR3 is TGTGCCAGCAGTGATCAGAGCCTCTACGAGCAGTACTTC. This encodes CASSDQSLYEQYF.

J is TRBJ1-1 and V is TRBV2, with TRBD1 as a possible D gene (6 bases). CDR3 length equals 13 residues. CDR1 is SNHLY, CDR2 FYNNEI, per germline. The V gene lost 6 bases and the J gene lost 1 base, with 9 bases spanning the gap. CDR3 protein: CASRTDRNTEAFF. The DNA for the CDR3 is TGTGCCAGCAGGACGGACAGGAACACTGAAGCTTTCTTT. Full variable domain (outside the CDR3, taken from reference TRBV2 and TRBJ1-1): EPEVTQTPSHQVTQMGQEVILRCVPISNHLYFYWYRQILGQKVEFLVSFYNNEISEKSEIFDDQFSVERPDGSNFTLKIRSTKLEDSAMYFCASRTDRNTEAFFGQGTRLTVV.